This T cell receptor beta chain came from a study of control samples from healthy donors and cancer patients. Here immunoSEQ multiplex PCR was the method, and the copy in TCRdb shows in-frame clones only, minus some. In the table there are fewer than 95,000 clones, 86% of which are singletons. Sequenced sample: blood. This receptor was taken from a man between 25 and 39 years old in good health.

The CDR3 DNA reads TGTGCCAGCAGGCCTGCTAGCGAGGGGGCTAAGGGGGAGCTGTTTTTT. It yields the protein CASRPASEGAKGELFF. This sequence joins TRBV7-3 and TRBJ2-2, with a possible D match to TRBD1 (7 bases). Germline-derived CDR1 and CDR2 are SGHTA and FQGTGA. Trimming took off 6 bases at V and 8 bases at J, with 22 bases between the two ends. The CDR3 is 16 residues long.